This record concerns one TCR beta chain sequence. The CDR3 sequence is 14 residues long. Trimming at V came to 8 bases and at J to 2 bases, leaving 3 bases not matched to a gene. The germline gives CDR1 LNHDA, CDR2 SQIVND (reference sequence). The data were taken from a study of shared T cell receptors in the human thymus. Method: immunoSEQ multiplex PCR; TCRdb's copy keeps in-frame clones and lacks some. The sample has 630,000 or so clones; approximately 87% are singletons. The same data also contributed to another study, on human thymus T cells.

J is TRBJ2-1 and V is TRBV19, with TRBD2 identical over 10 bases. This TCR was sampled from a boy less than two years old with a congenital heart defect. The source material was thymocytes. The CDR3 region is CASGTSEAYNEQFF. The CDR3 DNA is TGTGCCAGTGGGACTAGCGAGGCCTACAATGAGCAGTTCTTC.